These 14 T cell receptor beta chains originate from one sample sequenced in a study of blood T cell repertoires in COVID-19. This table comes from immunoSEQ multiplex PCR, and its TCRdb copy is limited to in-frame clones, with some not included. Of almost 250,000 clones detected, roughly 86% appear once; the ten largest clones hold about 1.7%. The sample taken for sequencing was peripheral blood. The origin of the receptors is a woman in her sixties or seventies who had recovered from COVID-19.

Worth noting for this clone: The same CDR3 can be traced to other DNA sequences in this sample. The chain links TRBV5-4 to TRBJ2-1; no definite D call. Germline V gene sequence: CDR1 SGHNT, CDR2 YYREEE (reference sequence). The CDR3 sequence is 11 residues long. V lost 3 bases and J 4 bases, leaving 2 bases between the germline ends. CDR3 DNA: TGTGCCAGCAGCTCGTACAATGAGCAGTTCTTC. Amino acids: CASSSYNEQFF.

In this sample, this clone turned up a few times. This rearrangement joins TRBV14 to TRBJ1-2; D might be TRBD1 (6 bases). Germline assignment: CDR1 SGHDN and CDR2 FVKESK. V lost 3 bases to trimming and J lost 0 bases, with 11 bases between them. This CDR3 is built from 15 residues. CDR3 amino acids: CASSQNRAANYGYTF. The DNA for the CDR3 is TGTGCCAGCAGCCAGAACAGGGCAGCTAACTATGGCTACACCTTC.

This sequence joins TRBV9 and TRBJ2-2, with D unresolved. Trimming took 0 bases from V and 4 from J, leaving 10 bases between them. Germline CDR1 SGDLS, CDR2 YYNGEE. This CDR3 comprises 15 residues. The CDR3 reads CASSVVVGATGELFF. CDR3 nucleotides: TGTGCCAGCAGCGTAGTTGTGGGCGCCACCGGGGAGCTGTTTTTT. The full variable domain, rest sourced from reference TRBV9 and TRBJ2-2, is DSGVTQTPKHLITATGQRVTLRCSPRSGDLSVYWYQQSLDQGLQFLIQYYNGEERAKGNILERFSAQQFPDLHSELNLSSLELGDSALYFCASSVVVGATGELFFGEGSRLTVL.

The chain is built from TRBV28 and TRBJ2-5, with D maybe TRBD1 (6 bases). The CDR3 has 14 residues. Germline CDR1 MDHEN, CDR2 SYDVKM. The germline V and J ends were trimmed by 7 bases and 4 bases, with 16 bases remaining between them. CDR3 in amino acids: CASTLTGIGETQYF. The CDR3 coding sequence is TGTGCCAGCACCCTGACAGGAATCGGAGAGACCCAGTACTTC. Based on the CDR3 plus reference TRBV28 and TRBJ2-5, the full variable domain is DVKVTQSSRYLVKRTGEKVFLECVQDMDHENMFWYRQDPGLGLRLIYFSYDVKMKEKGDIPEGYSVSREKKERFSLILESASTNQTSMYLCASTLTGIGETQYFGPGTRLLVL.

V is TRBV24-1 and J is TRBJ1-5; TRBD1 matches 8 bases. Trimming cost V 5 bases and J 7 bases; bases outside gene matches: 6. The CDR3 covers 14 residues. Germline loops: CDR1 KGHDR, CDR2 SFDVKD. The CDR3 DNA reads TGTGCCACCAGTGGACAGGGGAGGGACCAGCCCCAGCATTTT. It yields the protein CATSGQGRDQPQHF.

This clone has just one count. This sequence joins TRBV3-1 (or the pseudogene TRBV3-2) and TRBJ2-2, with 11 bases that match TRBD2. J was trimmed by 8 bases and V by 4 bases; bases with no gene match: 3. The CDR3 is made up of 14 amino acids. Germline V gene data show CDR1 as LGHDT and CDR2 as YNNKEL (reference sequence). Here the CDR3 DNA reads TGTGCCAGCAGCCCTAGCGGGGGGAGAGGGGAGCTGTTTTTT. It specifies CASSPSGGRGELFF.

This rearrangement joins TRBV5-1 to TRBJ1-4; 7 nucleotides match TRBD1. Germline loops: CDR1 SGHRS, CDR2 YFSETQ. CDR3 length: 15 amino acids. J lost 0 bases, V lost 5 bases, and 4 bases had no gene match. CDR3 bases: TGCGCCAGCAGAAGACAGGGCTCAACTAATGAAAAACTGTTTTTT. It is translated as CASRRQGSTNEKLFF.

The gene calls are TRBV5-1 and TRBJ2-6; D unresolved. Germline-derived CDR1 and CDR2 are SGHRS and YFSETQ. V lost 4 bases, J lost 2 bases, and 10 bases lay in between. The CDR3 runs to 15 residues. The CDR3 DNA is TGCGCCAGCAGCCCGCGATTTACTGGGGCCAACGTCCTGACTTTC. Translated: CASSPRFTGANVLTF.

This clone was picked up one time. V gene TRBV15 combines with J gene TRBJ1-2; 7 bases map to TRBD1. CDR1 is LNHNV and CDR2 is YYDKDF in the germline V gene (reference sequence). Trimming took 4 bases from V and 4 from J; bases not matched to a gene: 6. The CDR3 spans 14 residues. CDR3 loop: CATSTQGEVYGYTF. The CDR3 nucleotides read TGTGCCACCAGCACTCAGGGGGAGGTCTATGGCTACACCTTC.

This chain joins TRBV4-1 and TRBJ1-1; TRBD1 might be the D (6 bases). The V end lost 4 bases, the J end lost 2 bases, and 14 bases lay between the germline ends. The CDR3 consists of 15 residues. Germline CDR1 MGHRA, CDR2 YSYEKL. CDR3 sequence reads: CASSPTSGVNTEAFF. The CDR3 bases are TGCGCCAGCAGCCCCACCTCAGGGGTAAACACTGAAGCTTTCTTT.

This sequence joins TRBV5-1 and TRBJ2-7; 10 positions match TRBD1. This CDR3 has 14 residues. Germline CDR1 reads SGHRS; CDR2 reads YFSETQ. V shed 4 bases, J shed 7 bases, and the junction held 8 bases outside the gene matches. CDR3 in DNA: TGCGCCAGCAGCCGGGCCGGGGACAGGGGAGAGCAGTACTTC. This sequence encodes CASSRAGDRGEQYF.

This clone came up once. The V call is TRBV7-9, the J call TRBJ1-2; D is ambiguous. This CDR3 region has 12 residues. The V end lost 5 bases, the J end lost 8 bases, and 12 bases lay between the germline ends. In germline, CDR1 is SEHNR, CDR2 FQNEAQ (reference sequence). The CDR3 nucleotides are TGTGCCAGCAGCCTGAGCAATAGCGGCTACACCTTC. Its translation is CASSLSNSGYTF.

CDR3 nucleotides: TGTGCCAGCAGCGTAGATAGCAATCAGCCCCAGCATTTT. Protein product: CASSVDSNQPQHF. The chain recombines TRBV7-3 with TRBJ1-5; the D is unclear. This CDR3 contains 13 residues. The germline V and J ends were trimmed by 5 bases and 0 bases, with 5 bases remaining between them. Looked up from germline, CDR1 is SGHTA and CDR2 is FQGTGA.

This clone was seen only once. The chain recombines TRBV28 with TRBJ2-3, with D tentatively TRBD2 (6 bases). This CDR3 region has 13 residues. The V gene's germline CDR1 is MDHEN and CDR2 SYDVKM. Trimming took 6 bases from V and 0 from J, leaving 7 bases between them. CDR3 sequence reads: CASRGTSTDTQYF. The CDR3 DNA follows: TGTGCCAGCAGGGGGACTAGCACAGATACGCAGTATTTT.